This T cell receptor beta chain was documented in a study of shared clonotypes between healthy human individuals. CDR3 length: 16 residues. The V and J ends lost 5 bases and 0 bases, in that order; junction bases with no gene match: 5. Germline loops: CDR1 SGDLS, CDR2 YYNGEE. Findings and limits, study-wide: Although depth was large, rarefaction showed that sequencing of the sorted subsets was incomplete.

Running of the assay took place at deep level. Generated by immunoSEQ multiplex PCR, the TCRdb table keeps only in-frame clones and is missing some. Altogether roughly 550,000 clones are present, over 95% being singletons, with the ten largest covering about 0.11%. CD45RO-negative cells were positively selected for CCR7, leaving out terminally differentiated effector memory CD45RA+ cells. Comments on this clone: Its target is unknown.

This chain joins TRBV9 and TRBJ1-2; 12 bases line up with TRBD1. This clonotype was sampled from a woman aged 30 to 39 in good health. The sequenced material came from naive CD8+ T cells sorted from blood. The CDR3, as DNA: TGTGCCAGCAGTGGGACAGGGGGCGCTTCTAACTATGGCTACACCTTC. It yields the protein CASSGTGGASNYGYTF.